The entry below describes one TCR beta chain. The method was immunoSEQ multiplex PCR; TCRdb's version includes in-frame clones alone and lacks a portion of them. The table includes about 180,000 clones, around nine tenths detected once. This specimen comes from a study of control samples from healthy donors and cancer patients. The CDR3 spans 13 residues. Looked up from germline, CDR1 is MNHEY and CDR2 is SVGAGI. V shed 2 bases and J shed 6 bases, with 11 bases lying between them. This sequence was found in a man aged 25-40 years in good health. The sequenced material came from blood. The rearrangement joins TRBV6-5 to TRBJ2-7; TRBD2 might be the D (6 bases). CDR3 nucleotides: TGTGCCAGCAGTTACAAGGAGGGTTCCGAGCAGTACTTC. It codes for CASSYKEGSEQYF.